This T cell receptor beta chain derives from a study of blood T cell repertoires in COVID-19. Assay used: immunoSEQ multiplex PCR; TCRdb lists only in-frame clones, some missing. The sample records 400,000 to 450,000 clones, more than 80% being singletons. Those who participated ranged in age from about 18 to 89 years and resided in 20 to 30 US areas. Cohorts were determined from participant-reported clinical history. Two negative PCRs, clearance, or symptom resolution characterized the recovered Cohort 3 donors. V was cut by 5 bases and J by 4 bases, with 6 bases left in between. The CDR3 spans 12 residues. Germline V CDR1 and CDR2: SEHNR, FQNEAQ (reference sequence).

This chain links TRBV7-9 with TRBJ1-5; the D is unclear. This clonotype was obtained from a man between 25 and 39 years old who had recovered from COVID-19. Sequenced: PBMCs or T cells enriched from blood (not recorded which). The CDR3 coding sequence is TGTGCCAGCAGCACTTCTAATCAGCCCCAGCATTTT. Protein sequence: CASSTSNQPQHF.